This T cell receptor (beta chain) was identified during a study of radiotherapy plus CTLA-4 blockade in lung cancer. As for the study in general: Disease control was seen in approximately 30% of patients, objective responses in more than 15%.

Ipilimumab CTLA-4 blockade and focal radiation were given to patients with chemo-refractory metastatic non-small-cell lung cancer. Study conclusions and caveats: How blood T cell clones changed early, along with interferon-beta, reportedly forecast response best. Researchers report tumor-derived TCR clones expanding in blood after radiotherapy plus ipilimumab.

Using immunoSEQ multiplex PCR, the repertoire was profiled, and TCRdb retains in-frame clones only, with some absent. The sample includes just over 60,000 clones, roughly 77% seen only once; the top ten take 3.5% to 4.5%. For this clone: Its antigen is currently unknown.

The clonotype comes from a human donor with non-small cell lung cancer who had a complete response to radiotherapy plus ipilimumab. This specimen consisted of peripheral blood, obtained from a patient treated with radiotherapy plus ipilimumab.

CDR3 DNA: TGCGCCAGCAGTGGGGGACAGGCGACGGTGCAGTTCTTC. This codes for CASSGGQATVQFF. The chain employs TRBV10-1 and TRBJ2-1; TRBD1 aligns across 8 bases. V was clipped by 4 bases and J by 12 bases; unmatched bases: 8. Germline V gives CDR1 WNHNN, CDR2 SYGVQD (reference sequence). This CDR3 is built from 13 residues.